The 12 T cell receptor beta chains below all came from one sample that was sequenced in a study of T cell changes during pregnancy in multiple sclerosis. The repertoire was sequenced with immunoSEQ multiplex PCR; TCRdb's copy has only in-frame clones and lacks some. The data contain around 69,000 clones, approximately 90% of them seen just once; the ten biggest clones take up roughly 1.5%. Here the sequenced sample was peripheral blood, taken in the third trimester of pregnancy. These receptors all come from a female donor with multiple sclerosis, enrolled in a pregnancy study.

This chain joins TRBV28 and TRBJ2-1; 11 nucleotides align to TRBD1. Germline CDR1 MDHEN, CDR2 SYDVKM. The CDR3 contains 17 residues. J gave up 3 bases and V 4 bases, and 8 bases lay outside the gene matches. The CDR3 DNA sequence: TGTGCCAGCAGTTACGGGACAGGGGGGATTTTCTACAATGAGCAGTTCTTC. It specifies CASSYGTGGIFYNEQFF.

The chain carries TRBV9 and TRBJ1-4; D is unclear. The CDR3 extends over 15 amino acids. In germline, CDR1 is SGDLS, CDR2 YYNGEE. With 0 bases removed from V and 8 bases from J, the gap between germline ends came to 14 bases. CDR3 in amino acids: CASSVEPSIGEKLFF. The CDR3 bases are TGTGCCAGCAGCGTAGAACCTTCGATCGGGGAAAAACTGTTTTTT.

This clone was detected once. This rearrangement joins TRBV4-3 to TRBJ2-3; 8 nucleotides align to TRBD2. The trim removed 4 bases at V and 11 bases at J, leaving 8 bases unmatched. The CDR3 consists of 13 residues. Germline V gives CDR1 LGHNA, CDR2 YSLEER. The CDR3 sequence: CASSLRGGLGQYF. CDR3 in DNA: TGCGCCAGCAGCCTTCGGGGGGGGTTGGGGCAGTATTTT.

The J gene is TRBJ1-6, the V gene TRBV6-6, with D perhaps TRBD1 (5 bases). The CDR3 is made up of 16 amino acids. The V end was cut by 5 bases, the J end by 5 bases, with 16 bases between. Germline CDR1 MNHNY, CDR2 SVGAGI (reference sequence). CDR3 sequence (DNA): TGTGCCAGCAGTGTATCCCAGGGTTTGAATAATTCACCCCTCCACTTT. Its protein product is CASSVSQGLNNSPLHF.

The chain joins TRBV5-1 to TRBJ2-5; 11 bases agree with TRBD2. CDR3 size: 16 residues. Trimming removed 4 bases from V and 5 bases from J; junction bases left unmatched: 10. CDR1 and CDR2 from the germline V gene are SGHRS and YFSETQ. CDR3 DNA sequence: TGCGCCAGCAGCCTTGGGACTAGCGGCGTTGAGGAGACCCAGTACTTC. Protein sequence: CASSLGTSGVEETQYF.

This chain uses TRBV6-6 with TRBJ1-1, with D possibly being TRBD1 (6 bases). Germline V CDR1 and CDR2: MNHNY, SVGAGI (reference sequence). The ends were cut back, 6 bases at V and 10 bases at J, with 15 bases in the middle. This CDR3 is built from 12 residues. CDR3 amino acids: CASRTPDSRAFF. The DNA for the CDR3 is TGTGCCAGCAGAACTCCGGACAGCCGAGCTTTCTTT.

V is TRBV2 and J is TRBJ1-5, with D possibly being TRBD1 (5 bases). CDR1 is SNHLY, CDR2 FYNNEI, per germline. The CDR3 is 15 residues long. The V end was cut by 4 bases, the J end by 6 bases, with 16 bases between. As DNA, the CDR3 is TGTGCCAGCAGTGCCTCCGAAGGTGGGGCTCAGCCCCAGCATTTT. Translated: CASSASEGGAQPQHF.

This clone was counted only a few times. This sequence joins TRBV7-9 and TRBJ2-5, with a weak D call TRBD2 (7 bases). CDR1 is SEHNR and CDR2 is FQNEAQ in the germline V gene (reference sequence). The CDR3 sequence is 15 residues long. Trimming stripped 3 bases from V and 3 bases from J, with 14 bases between. The CDR3 sequence is CASSFYSGGEETQYF. CDR3 sequence (DNA): TGTGCCAGCAGCTTTTATTCGGGGGGCGAAGAGACCCAGTACTTC.

In its sample, this clone was seen once. The chain has TRBV6-1 and TRBJ2-7, with TRBD1 matching over 8 bases. Germline CDR1 and CDR2: MNHNS and SASEGT. CDR3 length equals 13 residues. V lost 8 bases to trimming and J lost 5 bases; unmatched junction nucleotides: 8. In DNA form, the CDR3 reads TGTGCCAGCTTCAACAGGGACAGGAACGAGCAGTACTTC. Encoded protein: CASFNRDRNEQYF.

The chain carries TRBV4-3 and TRBJ2-1; D ambiguous. The CDR3 consists of 15 residues. Germline V lookup: CDR1 LGHNA, CDR2 YSLEER. V lost 0 bases and J 8 bases, leaving 14 bases between the germline ends. CDR3 in DNA: TGCGCCAGCAGCCAAGATCCCGCTAGATCAGATGAGCAGTTCTTC. It translates to CASSQDPARSDEQFF.

V is TRBV5-4 and J is TRBJ1-2, with 9 positions matching TRBD1. Germline CDR1 reads SGHNT; CDR2 reads YYREEE (reference sequence). The CDR3 covers 14 residues. Trimming at V came to 4 bases and at J to 7 bases, leaving 8 bases not matched to a gene. CDR3 nucleotides: TGTGCCAGCAGCGTGGACAGGGGAGCGAGTGGCTACACCTTC. The encoded protein is CASSVDRGASGYTF.

The chain recombines TRBV5-1 with TRBJ1-1, with D possibly being TRBD1 (5 bases). The CDR3 is made up of 15 amino acids. V was trimmed by 0 bases and J by 5 bases, leaving 14 bases between them. Germline assignment: CDR1 SGHRS and CDR2 YFSETQ. Here the CDR3 reads CASSLGGPGGTEAFF. CDR3 coding DNA: TGCGCCAGCAGCTTGGGCGGGCCGGGGGGGACTGAAGCTTTCTTT.